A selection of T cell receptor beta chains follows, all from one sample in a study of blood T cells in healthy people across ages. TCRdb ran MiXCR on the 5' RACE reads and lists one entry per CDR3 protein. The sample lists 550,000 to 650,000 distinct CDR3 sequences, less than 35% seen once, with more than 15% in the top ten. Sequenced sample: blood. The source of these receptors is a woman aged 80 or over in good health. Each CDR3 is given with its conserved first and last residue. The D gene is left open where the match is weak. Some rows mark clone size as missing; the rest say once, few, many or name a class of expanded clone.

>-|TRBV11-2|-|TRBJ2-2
CASSWTTSGELFF
TGTGCCAGCAGCTGGACTACCTCCGGGGAGCTGTTTTTT
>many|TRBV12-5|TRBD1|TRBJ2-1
CASHRGHEQFF
TGTGCTTCCCACAGGGGACATGAGCAGTTCTTC
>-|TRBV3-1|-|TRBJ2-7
CASSRDPEIYEQYF
TGTGCCAGCAGCCGGGACCCCGAAATTTACGAGCAGTACTTC
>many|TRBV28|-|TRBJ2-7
CASSISGGSYEQYF
TGTGCCAGCAGTATCAGTGGGGGGTCCTACGAGCAGTACTTC
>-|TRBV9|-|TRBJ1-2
CASSDVFGGYTF
TGTGCCAGCAGCGACGTGTTCGGGGGCTACACCTTC
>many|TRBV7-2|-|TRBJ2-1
CASSLALSSYNEQFF
TGTGCCAGCAGCTTAGCTTTGAGCTCCTACAATGAGCAGTTCTTC
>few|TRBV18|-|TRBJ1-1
CASSPREVLNTEAFF
TGTGCCAGCTCACCACGGGAGGTGCTGAACACTGAAGCTTTCTTT
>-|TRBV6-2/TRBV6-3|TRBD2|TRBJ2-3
CASSTSGGAADTQYF
TGTGCCAGCAGTACTAGCGGGGGGGCCGCAGATACGCAGTATTTT
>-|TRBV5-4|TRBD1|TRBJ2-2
CASSSGQSKRSTRELFF
TGTGCCAGCAGCTCGGGACAGTCCAAAAGGAGCACCAGGGAGCTGTTTTTT
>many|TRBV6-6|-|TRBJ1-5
CASSYSRGNQPQHF
TGTGCCAGCAGTTACTCGAGGGGGAATCAGCCCCAGCATTTT
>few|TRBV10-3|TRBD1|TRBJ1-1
CAISRDRANTEAFF
TGTGCCATCAGCCGGGACAGGGCGAACACTGAAGCTTTCTTT
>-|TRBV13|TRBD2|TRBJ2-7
CASSFMGRGDYGQYF
TGTGCCAGCAGCTTCATGGGACGGGGGGACTACGGGCAGTACTTC
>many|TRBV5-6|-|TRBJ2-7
CASSGGGARQAYEQYF
TGTGCCAGCAGCGGGGGAGGCGCCAGACAAGCCTACGAGCAGTACTTC
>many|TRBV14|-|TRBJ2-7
CASSQELAPGEQYF
TGTGCCAGCAGCCAAGAGTTAGCCCCCGGCGAGCAGTACTTC
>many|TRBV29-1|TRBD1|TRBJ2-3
CSVPTGGSGTQYF
TGCAGCGTCCCGACAGGGGGCTCCGGTACGCAGTATTTT
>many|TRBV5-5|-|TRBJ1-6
CASSRTAYNSPLHF
TGTGCCAGCAGCCGGACAGCCTATAATTCACCCCTCCACTTT
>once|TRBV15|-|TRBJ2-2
CATSSGYGYTGELFF
TGTGCCACCAGCAGTGGTTACGGGTACACCGGGGAGCTGTTTTTT
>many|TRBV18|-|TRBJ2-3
CASSSTGGVDTQYF
TGTGCCAGCTCATCTACAGGCGGGGTCGATACGCAGTATTTT
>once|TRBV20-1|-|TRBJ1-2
CSAAGRGIYYGYTF
TGCAGTGCCGCCGGCCGCGGTATTTACTATGGCTACACCTTC
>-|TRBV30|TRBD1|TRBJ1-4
CACGTENEKLFF
TGTGCCTGCGGGACAGAGAATGAAAAACTGTTTTTT
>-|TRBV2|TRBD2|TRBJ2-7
CASSGLAGRGSSYNEQYF
TGTGCCAGCAGTGGCTTAGCGGGGAGGGGTAGCTCCTACAATGAGCAGTACTTC
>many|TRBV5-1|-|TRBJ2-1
CASSTTPGGALNEQFF
TGCGCCAGCAGCACAACCCCGGGGGGCGCACTGAATGAGCAGTTCTTC
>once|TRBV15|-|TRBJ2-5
CATSTRQAAETQYF
TGTGCCACCAGCACCCGACAGGCCGCGGAGACCCAGTACTTC
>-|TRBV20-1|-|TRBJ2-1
CGATLPGAAYNEQFF
TGCGGTGCTACACTCCCTGGCGCGGCCTACAATGAGCAGTTCTTC
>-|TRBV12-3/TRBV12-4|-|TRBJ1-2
CASSPQATWGGYTF
TGTGCCAGCAGCCCACAGGCGACGTGGGGGGGCTACACCTTC
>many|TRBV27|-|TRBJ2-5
CASSKIGGTKETQYF
TGTGCCAGCAGCAAGATAGGGGGGACAAAAGAGACCCAGTACTTC
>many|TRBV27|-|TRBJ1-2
CASSLMVSGEISYGYTF
TGTGCCAGCAGTTTAATGGTATCCGGGGAGATCAGCTATGGCTACACCTTC
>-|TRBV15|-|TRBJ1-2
CATSRGFERYGYTF
TGTGCCACCAGCAGAGGCTTTGAGCGGTATGGCTACACCTTC
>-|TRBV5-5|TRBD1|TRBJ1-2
CASSWGQGEGYTF
TGTGCCAGCAGCTGGGGACAGGGTGAGGGCTACACCTTC
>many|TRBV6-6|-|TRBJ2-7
CASTGGYEQYF
TGTGCCAGCACTGGAGGCTACGAGCAGTACTTC
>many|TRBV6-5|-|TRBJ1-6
CASSYRDNSPLHF
TGTGCCAGCAGTTACAGAGATAATTCACCCCTCCACTTT
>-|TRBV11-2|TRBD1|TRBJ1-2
CASSFGGTGTTGYGYTF
TGTGCCAGCAGCTTTGGGGGGACAGGGACTACAGGATATGGCTACACCTTC